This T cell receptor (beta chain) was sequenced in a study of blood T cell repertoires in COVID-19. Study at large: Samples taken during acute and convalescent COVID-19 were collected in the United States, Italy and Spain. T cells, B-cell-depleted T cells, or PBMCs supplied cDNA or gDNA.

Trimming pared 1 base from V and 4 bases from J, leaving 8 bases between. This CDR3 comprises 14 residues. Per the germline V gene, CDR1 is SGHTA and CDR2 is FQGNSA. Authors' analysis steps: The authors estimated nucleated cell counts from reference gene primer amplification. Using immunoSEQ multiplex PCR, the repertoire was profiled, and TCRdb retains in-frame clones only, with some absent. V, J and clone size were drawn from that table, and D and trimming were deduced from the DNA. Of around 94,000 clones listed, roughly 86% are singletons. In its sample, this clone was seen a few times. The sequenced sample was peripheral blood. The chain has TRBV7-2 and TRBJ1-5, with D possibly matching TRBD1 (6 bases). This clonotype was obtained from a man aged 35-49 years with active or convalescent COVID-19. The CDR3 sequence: CASSLGQGNQPQHF. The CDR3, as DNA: TGTGCCAGCAGCTTAGGGCAGGGGAATCAGCCCCAGCATTTT.